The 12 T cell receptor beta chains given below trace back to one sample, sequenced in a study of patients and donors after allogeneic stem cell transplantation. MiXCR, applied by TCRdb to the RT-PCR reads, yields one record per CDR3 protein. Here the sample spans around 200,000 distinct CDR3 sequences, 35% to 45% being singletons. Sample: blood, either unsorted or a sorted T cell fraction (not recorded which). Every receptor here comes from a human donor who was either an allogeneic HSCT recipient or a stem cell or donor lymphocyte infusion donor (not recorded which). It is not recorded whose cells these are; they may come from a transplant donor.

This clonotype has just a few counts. CDR3 coding DNA: TGTGCCAGCAGCCCCGTGGGGAGTGAAGCTTTCTTT. Translating gives CASSPVGSEAFF. The V gene is TRBV28, the J gene TRBJ1-1; D is ambiguous. CDR1 is MDHEN and CDR2 is SYDVKM in the germline V gene. The CDR3 is 12 residues long. Trimming shortened V by 6 bases and J by 7 bases, and 12 bases separated the two germline ends. Full variable domain (rest looked up from reference TRBV28 and TRBJ1-1): DVKVTQSSRYLVKRTGEKVFLECVQDMDHENMFWYRQDPGLGLRLIYFSYDVKMKEKGDIPEGYSVSREKKERFSLILESASTNQTSMYLCASSPVGSEAFFGQGTRLTVV.

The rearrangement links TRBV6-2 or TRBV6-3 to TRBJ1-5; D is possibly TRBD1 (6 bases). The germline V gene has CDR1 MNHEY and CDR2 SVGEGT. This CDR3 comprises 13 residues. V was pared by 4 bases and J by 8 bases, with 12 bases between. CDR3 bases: TGTGCCAGCAGTTTCACAGGGTTTGAGCCCCAGCATTTT. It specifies CASSFTGFEPQHF.

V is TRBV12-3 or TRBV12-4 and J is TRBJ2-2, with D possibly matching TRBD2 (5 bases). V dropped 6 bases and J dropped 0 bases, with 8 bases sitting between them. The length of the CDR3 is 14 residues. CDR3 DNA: TGTGCCAGCAGAGGACTTTCGAACACCGGGGAGCTGTTTTTT. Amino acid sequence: CASRGLSNTGELFF.

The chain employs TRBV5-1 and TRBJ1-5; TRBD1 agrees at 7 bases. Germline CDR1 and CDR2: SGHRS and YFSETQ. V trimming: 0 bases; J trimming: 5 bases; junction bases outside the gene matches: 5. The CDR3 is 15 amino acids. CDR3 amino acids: CASSLEAGTDQPQHF. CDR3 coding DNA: TGCGCCAGCAGCTTGGAGGCCGGGACAGATCAGCCCCAGCATTTT.

CDR3 in amino acids: CSQPLGGGPYGYTF. CDR3 DNA: TGCAGCCAACCATTGGGAGGGGGCCCCTATGGCTACACCTTC. The gene calls are TRBV20-1 and TRBJ1-2; TRBD1 matches 7 bases. Germline loops: CDR1 DFQATT, CDR2 SNEGSKA (reference sequence). This CDR3 is 14 amino acids long.

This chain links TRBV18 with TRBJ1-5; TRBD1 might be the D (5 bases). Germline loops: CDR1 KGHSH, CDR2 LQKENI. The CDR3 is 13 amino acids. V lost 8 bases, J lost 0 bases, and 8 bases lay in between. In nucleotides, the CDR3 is TGTGCCAGCCGACAGTATAGCAATCAGCCCCAGCATTTT. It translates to CASRQYSNQPQHF.

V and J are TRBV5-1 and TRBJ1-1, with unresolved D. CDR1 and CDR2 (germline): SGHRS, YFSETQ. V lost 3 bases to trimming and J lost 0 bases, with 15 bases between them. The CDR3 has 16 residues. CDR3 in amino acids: CASSSRRAAMNTEAFF. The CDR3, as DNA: TGCGCCAGCAGCTCCCGTCGGGCAGCAATGAACACTGAAGCTTTCTTT. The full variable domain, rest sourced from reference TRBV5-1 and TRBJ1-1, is KAGVTQTPRYLIKTRGQQVTLSCSPISGHRSVSWYQQTPGQGLQFLFEYFSETQRNKGNFPGRFSGRQFSNSRSEMNVSTLELGDSALYLCASSSRRAAMNTEAFFGQGTRLTVV.

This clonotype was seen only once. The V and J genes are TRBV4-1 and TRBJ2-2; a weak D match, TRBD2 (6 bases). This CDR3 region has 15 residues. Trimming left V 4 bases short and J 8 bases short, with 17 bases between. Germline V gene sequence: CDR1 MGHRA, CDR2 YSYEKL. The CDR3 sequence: CASSLLWRGRGELFF. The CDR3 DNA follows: TGCGCCAGCAGCCTTCTGTGGCGGGGACGGGGGGAGCTGTTTTTT.

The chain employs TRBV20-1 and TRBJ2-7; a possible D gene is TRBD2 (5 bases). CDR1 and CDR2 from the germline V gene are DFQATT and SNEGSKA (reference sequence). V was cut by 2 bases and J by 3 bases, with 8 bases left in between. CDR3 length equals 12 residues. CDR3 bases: TGCAGTGCTAGACGGGGAGTCTACGAGCAGTACTTC. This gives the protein CSARRGVYEQYF.

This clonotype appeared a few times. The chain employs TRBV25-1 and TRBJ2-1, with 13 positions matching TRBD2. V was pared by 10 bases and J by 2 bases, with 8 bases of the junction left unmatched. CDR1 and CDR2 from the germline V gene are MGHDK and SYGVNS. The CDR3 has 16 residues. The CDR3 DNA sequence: TGTGCCACCGGGACTAGCGGGGCCGCGACCTACAATGAGCAGTTCTTC. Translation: CATGTSGAATYNEQFF.

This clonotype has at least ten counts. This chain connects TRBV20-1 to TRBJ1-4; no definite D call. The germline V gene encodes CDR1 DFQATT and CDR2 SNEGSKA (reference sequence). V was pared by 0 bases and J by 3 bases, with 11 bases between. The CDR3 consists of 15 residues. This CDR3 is CSARDAALANEKLFF. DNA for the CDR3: TGCAGTGCTAGAGATGCAGCGTTAGCTAATGAAAAACTGTTTTTT.

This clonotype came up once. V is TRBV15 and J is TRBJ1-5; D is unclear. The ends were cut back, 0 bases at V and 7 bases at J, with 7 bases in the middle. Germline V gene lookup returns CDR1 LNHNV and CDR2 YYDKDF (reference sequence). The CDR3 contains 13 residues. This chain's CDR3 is CATSRDLKQPQHF. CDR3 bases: TGTGCCACCAGCAGAGATTTAAAACAGCCCCAGCATTTT.